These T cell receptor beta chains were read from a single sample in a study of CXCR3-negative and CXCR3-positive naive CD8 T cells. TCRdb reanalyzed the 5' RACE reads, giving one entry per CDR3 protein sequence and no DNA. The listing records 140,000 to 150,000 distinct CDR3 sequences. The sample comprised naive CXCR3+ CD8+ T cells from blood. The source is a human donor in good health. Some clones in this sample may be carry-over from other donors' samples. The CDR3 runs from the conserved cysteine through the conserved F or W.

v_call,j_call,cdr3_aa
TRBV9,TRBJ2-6,CASSGGQQSSGANVLTF
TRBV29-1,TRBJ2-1,CSGWDSRSYNEQFF
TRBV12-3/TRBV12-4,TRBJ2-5,CASSPGTSGTSKETQYF
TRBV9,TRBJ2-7,CASSLRPSYEQYF
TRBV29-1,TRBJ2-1,CSVPNRGPEQFF
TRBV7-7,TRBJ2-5,CASSAGQGVTPFQGDQYF
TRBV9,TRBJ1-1,CASSAPGVVTEAFF
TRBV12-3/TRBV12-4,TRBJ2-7,CARWGGTETYEQYF
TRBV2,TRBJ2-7,CASRMLAGGTSLEQYF
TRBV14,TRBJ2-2,CASSPGTAGELFF
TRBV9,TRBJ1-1,CASSVVGQGEAFF
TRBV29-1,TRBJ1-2,CSVAGVSTTGTKSNYGYTF
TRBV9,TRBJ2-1,CASSVETSGIQDNEQFF
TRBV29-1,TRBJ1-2,CSVGPGSNYGYTF
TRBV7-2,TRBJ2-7,CASSLASSQRHLSYEQYF
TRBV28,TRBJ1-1,CASSFEGGATEAFF
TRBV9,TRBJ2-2,CASSVVSGELFF
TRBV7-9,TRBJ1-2,CASSLDEHYGYTF
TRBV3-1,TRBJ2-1,CASSQDLAGPNYNEQFF
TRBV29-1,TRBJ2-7,CSVRIRSYEQYF
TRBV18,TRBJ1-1,CASSPPLGGTGTEAFF
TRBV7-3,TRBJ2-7,CASSADGTATYEQYF
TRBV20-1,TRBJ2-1,CSARPAGASYNEQFF
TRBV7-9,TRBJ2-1,CASSLVTSGEDEQFF
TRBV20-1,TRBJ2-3,CSARDWSYEEYF
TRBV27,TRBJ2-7,CASSLSIGDTAYEQYF
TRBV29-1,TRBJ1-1,CSGGGMNTEAFF
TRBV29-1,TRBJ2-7,CSVEDRGTGGPDELYF
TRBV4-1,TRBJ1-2,CASSLRQGLTPSHGYTF
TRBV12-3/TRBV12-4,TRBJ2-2,CASSSQEVGPVHTGELFF
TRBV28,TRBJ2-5,CASSLWREGPETQYF
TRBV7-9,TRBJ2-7,CASSFPGRDGGLSYEQYF
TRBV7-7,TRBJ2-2,CASSSGTTQGNTGELFF
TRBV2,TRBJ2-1,CASSDGQGAYNEQFF
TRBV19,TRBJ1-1,CASSTQTGAMAFF
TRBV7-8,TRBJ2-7,CASGDRGGSYEQYF
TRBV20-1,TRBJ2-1,CSAGGLEAYNEQFF
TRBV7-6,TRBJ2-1,CASSPLGGGGTYNEQFF
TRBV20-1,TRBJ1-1,CSARRTGGTEAFF
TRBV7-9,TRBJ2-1,CASSLSARTVRYEQFF
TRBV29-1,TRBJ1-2,CSVVPGDREYGYTF
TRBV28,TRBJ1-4,CASTGGNEKLFF
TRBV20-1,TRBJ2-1,CSARGSWLAGGISYNEQFF
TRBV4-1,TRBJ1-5,CASSQVFPGNQPQHF
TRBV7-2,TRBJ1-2,CASSFLTLDSYGYTF
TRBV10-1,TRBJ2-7,CASSESMQDEQYF
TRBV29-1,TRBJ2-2,CSVLNTGELFF
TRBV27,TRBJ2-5,CASSPLWPQRETQYF
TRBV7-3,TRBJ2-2,CASSLGGNTGELFF
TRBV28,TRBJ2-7,CASSSYGGRDSYEQYF
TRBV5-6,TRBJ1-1,CASSLPSEYAEAFF
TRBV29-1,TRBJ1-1,CSVDSSTEAFF